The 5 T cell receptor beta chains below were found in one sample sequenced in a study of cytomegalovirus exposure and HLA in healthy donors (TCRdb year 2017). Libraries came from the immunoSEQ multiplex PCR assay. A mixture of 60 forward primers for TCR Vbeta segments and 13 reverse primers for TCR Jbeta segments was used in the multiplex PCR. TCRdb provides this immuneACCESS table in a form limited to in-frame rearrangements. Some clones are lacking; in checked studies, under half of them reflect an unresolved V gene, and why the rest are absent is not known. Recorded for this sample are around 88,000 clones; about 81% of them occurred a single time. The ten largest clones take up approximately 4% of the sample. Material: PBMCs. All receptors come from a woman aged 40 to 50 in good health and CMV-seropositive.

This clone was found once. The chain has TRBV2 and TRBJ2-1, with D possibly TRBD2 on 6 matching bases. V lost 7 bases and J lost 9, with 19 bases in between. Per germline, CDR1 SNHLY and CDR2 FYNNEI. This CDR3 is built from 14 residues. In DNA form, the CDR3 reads TGTGCCAGCAATTGGTCGGGAGTTCGGGGTGAGCAGTTCTTC. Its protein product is CASNWSGVRGEQFF.

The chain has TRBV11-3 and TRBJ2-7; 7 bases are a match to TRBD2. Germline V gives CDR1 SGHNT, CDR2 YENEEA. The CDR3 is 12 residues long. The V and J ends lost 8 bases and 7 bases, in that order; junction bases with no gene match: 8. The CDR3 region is CASGGDSGEQYF. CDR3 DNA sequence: TGTGCCAGCGGGGGGGATAGCGGGGAGCAGTACTTC.

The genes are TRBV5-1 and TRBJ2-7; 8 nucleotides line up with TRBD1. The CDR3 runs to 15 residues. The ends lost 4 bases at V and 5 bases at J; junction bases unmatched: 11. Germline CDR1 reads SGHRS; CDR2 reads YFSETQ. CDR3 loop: CASSPADRDTHEQYF. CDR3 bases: TGCGCCAGCAGCCCTGCGGACAGGGATACTCACGAGCAGTACTTC.

CDR3 DNA: TGTGCCAGTGAGCGGACAGGGGAAAGAAAACTGTTTTTT. Residues: CASERTGERKLFF. The chain recombines TRBV19 with TRBJ1-4, with 9 positions matching TRBD1. CDR3 size: 13 residues. Losses at the gene ends were 8 bases for V and 10 bases for J; bases not matched to a gene: 8. Per the germline V gene, CDR1 is LNHDA and CDR2 is SQIVND (reference sequence).

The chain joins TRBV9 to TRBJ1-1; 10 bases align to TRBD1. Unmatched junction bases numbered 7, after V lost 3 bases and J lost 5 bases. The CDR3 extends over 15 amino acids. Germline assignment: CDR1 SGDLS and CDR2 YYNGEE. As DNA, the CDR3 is TGTGCCAGCAGCGGGAGACAGGGGGCCGGAACTGAAGCTTTCTTT. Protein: CASSGRQGAGTEAFF. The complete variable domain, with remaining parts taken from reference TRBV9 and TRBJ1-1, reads DSGVTQTPKHLITATGQRVTLRCSPRSGDLSVYWYQQSLDQGLQFLIQYYNGEERAKGNILERFSAQQFPDLHSELNLSSLELGDSALYFCASSGRQGAGTEAFFGQGTRLTVV.